A single sample is the source of the 10 T cell receptor beta chains below, sequenced in a study of blood T cell repertoires in COVID-19. Profiled with immunoSEQ multiplex PCR; TCRdb holds only in-frame clones, not every one. The sample has 85,000 to 120,000 clones, roughly 92% seen once. The specimen sequenced was peripheral blood. The receptors come from a woman between 45 and 60 years old with COVID-19, enrolled during active disease.

V and J are TRBV12-5 and TRBJ1-6; possible D gene TRBD1, 5 bases. The CDR3 totals 16 residues. In germline, CDR1 is LGHNT, CDR2 FRNRAP. V was cut by 0 bases and J by 8 bases, with 14 bases left in between. DNA for the CDR3: TGTGCTAGTGGTTTGGTAATCTGGGTAGGGGATTCACCCCTCCACTTT. The encoded protein is CASGLVIWVGDSPLHF.

This chain joins TRBV19 and TRBJ2-2; weak D call: TRBD1 (6 bases). V was shortened by 6 bases and J by 2 bases, with 10 bases between the two germline ends. The V gene's germline CDR1 is LNHDA and CDR2 SQIVND (reference sequence). This CDR3 is 14 amino acids long. CDR3 nucleotides: TGTGCCAGTAGCCACAGGGCAAACACCGGGGAGCTGTTTTTT. Its translation: CASSHRANTGELFF.

V gene TRBV5-1 combines with J gene TRBJ1-1; 10 nucleotides align to TRBD1. V dropped 4 bases and J dropped 6; count of bases not matched to a gene: 27. Germline V gives CDR1 SGHRS, CDR2 YFSETQ. The CDR3 loop spans 21 amino acids. The CDR3 spells CASSPSVTGQGINNPTAEAFF. Written as DNA, the CDR3 is TGCGCCAGCAGCCCAAGCGTGACGGGACAGGGGATAAATAACCCAACCGCTGAAGCTTTCTTT.

The chain couples TRBV19 to TRBJ1-6, with TRBD1 identical over 9 bases. Germline V gene sequence: CDR1 LNHDA, CDR2 SQIVND (reference sequence). The J segment lost 8 bases and the V segment lost 3 bases, leaving 5 bases of the junction unmatched. CDR3 size: 15 residues. The CDR3 DNA follows: TGTGCCAGTAGTATCGGGGACAGGGTGGATTCACCCCTCCACTTT. Translating gives CASSIGDRVDSPLHF. The whole variable domain, filled in from reference TRBV19 and TRBJ1-6, reads DGGITQSPKYLFRKEGQNVTLSCEQNLNHDAMYWYRQDPGQGLRLIYYSQIVNDFQKGDIAEGYSVSREKKESFPLTVTSAQKNPTAFYLCASSIGDRVDSPLHFGNGTRLTVT.

Turning to this clone: In the same sample, other DNA sequences code for this CDR3. V and J are TRBV9 and TRBJ2-7; 11 nucleotides agree with TRBD1. V trimming: 0 bases; J trimming: 3 bases; junction bases outside the gene matches: 2. The CDR3 extends over 15 amino acids. The germline CDR1 and CDR2 sequences are SGDLS and YYNGEE. CDR3 DNA: TGTGCCAGCAGCGTAGGTGGGACAGGGGGCTACGAGCAGTACTTC. This sequence encodes CASSVGGTGGYEQYF. Full variable domain (outside the CDR3, taken from reference TRBV9 and TRBJ2-7): DSGVTQTPKHLITATGQRVTLRCSPRSGDLSVYWYQQSLDQGLQFLIQYYNGEERAKGNILERFSAQQFPDLHSELNLSSLELGDSALYFCASSVGGTGGYEQYFGPGTRLTVT.

Only one count was recorded for this clone. The rearrangement uses TRBV10-3 and TRBJ1-3; D gene ambiguous. Trimming removed 6 bases at V and 0 bases at J, with 15 bases between. The CDR3 covers 16 residues. Germline V gene lookup returns CDR1 ENHRY and CDR2 SYGVKD. CDR3 amino acids: CAISPTQSYSGNTIYF. Written as DNA, the CDR3 is TGTGCCATCAGCCCAACACAGAGCTACTCTGGAAACACCATATATTTT.

The chain has TRBV6-5 and TRBJ1-3, with D possibly being TRBD1 (6 bases). CDR1 MNHEY and CDR2 SVGAGI come from the germline V gene. This CDR3 has 14 residues. Trimming removed 5 bases at V and 3 bases at J, with 11 bases between. In DNA, the CDR3 is TGTGCCAGCAGTAAACAGGGTTATGGAAACACCATATATTTT. This translates into CASSKQGYGNTIYF.

This chain connects TRBV7-9 to TRBJ2-7, with 9 bases identical to TRBD2. Germline CDR1 reads SEHNR; CDR2 reads FQNEAQ (reference sequence). The CDR3 covers 15 residues. The V and J ends lost 7 bases and 2 bases, in that order; junction bases with no gene match: 9. CDR3 bases: TGTGCCAGCACCCGTAGCGGGGGAAATGCCTACGAGCAGTACTTC. It encodes CASTRSGGNAYEQYF.

The chain joins TRBV5-4 to TRBJ2-7; D is possibly TRBD1 (7 bases). Germline CDR1 SGHNT, CDR2 YYREEE (reference sequence). This CDR3 is 15 amino acids long. Trimming stripped 1 base from V and 4 bases from J, with 15 bases between. This CDR3 is CASSLQGGPPYEQYF. The CDR3, as DNA: TGTGCCAGCAGCTTGCAGGGGGGCCCACCATACGAGCAGTACTTC.

V and J are TRBV21-1 and TRBJ2-6; TRBD2 was called by the table and not checked on the DNA. TRBV21-1 is a recognized pseudogene. The length of the CDR3 is 16 residues. DNA for the CDR3: TGTGCCAGCAGCAGAACATCGGGGGGCCTAAAAGGAGTCCTGACTTTC. Its translation: CASSRTSGGLKGVLTF.